This T cell receptor (beta chain) comes out of a study of blood T cell repertoires in COVID-19. Study at large: Acute-phase and convalescent COVID-19 samples originated in the United States, Italy and Spain. PBMCs, B-cell-depleted T cells, or T cells provided the cDNA or gDNA that made up the material.

Trimming shortened V by 6 bases and J by 0 bases, and 12 bases separated the two germline ends. From germline, CDR1 is SGDLS and CDR2 YYNGEE. The CDR3 extends over 15 amino acids. Original analysis: It was from reference gene primer amplification that nucleated cell counts were estimated. Sequenced by immunoSEQ multiplex PCR; TCRdb stores in-frame clones only, minus some. V and J calls and clone size are those listed in that table; D and trimming were worked out from the DNA. The top ten hold around a sixth of the sample, which has 150,000 to 200,000 clones, more than 75% seen once. Seattle-derived patients entered the study during active infection and were followed longitudinally.

Sequenced material: peripheral blood. J is TRBJ2-2 and V is TRBV9; possibly TRBD1 for D (6 bases). The receptor comes from a person aged 70 to 80 with COVID-19, enrolled during active disease. The CDR3 DNA is TGTGCCAGCAACTTACAGGGTGCGAACACCGGGGAGCTGTTTTTT. It encodes CASNLQGANTGELFF.